These T cell receptor beta chains were read from a single sample in a study of blood T cell repertoires in COVID-19. Here immunoSEQ multiplex PCR was the method, and the copy in TCRdb shows in-frame clones only, minus some. The data show approximately 300,000 clones, roughly 90% seen once. Input material: peripheral blood. The receptors originated from a man between 18 and 29 years old who had recovered from COVID-19. The CDR3 runs from the conserved cysteine through the conserved F or W. Clone size appears in some rows only: once, few, many, or a class for an expanded clone.

>NA|TRBV5-1
CATSFGGAGANVLTF
>NA|TRBV7-6
CASSVIQGTNTEAFF
>NA|TRBV7-9
CASNLNRGSDNVLTF
>once|TRBV2
CASSEILATTYNEQFF
>NA|TRBV19
CATTGVLNTEAFF
>NA|TRBV10-3
CATTGGPTYEQYF
>few|TRBV7-8
CASSTGQGGETQYF
>NA|TRBV19
CASSLSGSSYNEQFF
>once|TRBV9
CASSERARVSGGAHEQFF
>few|TRBV25-1
CASSQENYGYTF
>NA|TRBV6-5
CASSLDRGTFYEQYF
>NA|TRBV18
CASSPAGRDHEQFF
>NA|TRBV5-5
CASSRQDDQPQHF
>NA|TRBV11-2
CASSLGGTGLYNEQFF
>NA|TRBV18
CASSPYSGREYEQYF
>NA|TRBV6-5
CASKYLNTEAFF
>NA|TRBV6-5
CASSQLAGEADEQFF
>NA|TRBV5-4
CASSLYPADTNYGYTF
>once|TRBV6-4
CASSDGGRMQYF
>NA|TRBV12-3/TRBV12-4
CASSLEWNSPLHF
>NA|TRBV7-9
CASSAKTVLDTEAFF
>NA|TRBV6-2/TRBV6-3
CASSYWVAEGDTDTQYF
>NA|TRBV12-3/TRBV12-4
CASRQRGRDEQFF
>few|TRBV7-3
CASSLAAGPLNGELFF
>NA|TRBV6-5
CASSQQTANYGYTF
>NA|TRBV6-5
CASSYLGQGYGYTF
>NA|TRBV2
CASSLARTKDTGELFF
>NA|TRBV25-1
CASNQGGELFF
>NA|TRBV5-4
CASSPGTKESEAFF
>NA|TRBV24-1
CATSEAGTGIGELFF
>NA|TRBV9
CASSDLSGGRVTEAFF
>NA|TRBV12-3/TRBV12-4
CASSSPGVESYTF
>many|TRBV10-3
CAITPDREGQPQHF